Below, 24 T cell receptor beta chains from the same sample are listed, as sequenced in a study of cytomegalovirus exposure and HLA in healthy donors. Primers for the PCR totalled 60 Vbeta and 13 Jbeta. Repertoires were generated with immunoSEQ multiplex PCR, while TCRdb's copy carries only in-frame clones and drops some. The table includes about 98,000 clones, 60% to 85% detected once. Sequenced input: PBMCs. These receptors all stem from a man aged 55-75 years in good health and CMV-seropositive.

This sequence joins TRBV7-9 and TRBJ2-5; maybe TRBD1 (6 bases). This CDR3 is 14 amino acids long. V lost 1 base, J lost 5 bases, and 11 bases lay in between. Germline-derived CDR1 and CDR2 are SEHNR and FQNEAQ (reference sequence). The chain's CDR3 is CASSLGGTRETQYF. The CDR3, as DNA: TGTGCCAGCAGCTTAGGGGGGACACGGGAGACCCAGTACTTC.

The gene calls are TRBV6-5 and TRBJ2-7; D is perhaps TRBD1 (5 bases). CDR3 length equals 15 residues. Trimming pared 5 bases from V and 0 bases from J, leaving 14 bases between. Looked up from germline, CDR1 is MNHEY and CDR2 is SVGAGI. This chain's CDR3 is CASSTRQKSSYEQYF. The CDR3 DNA reads as TGTGCCAGCAGTACCCGACAGAAAAGCTCCTACGAGCAGTACTTC.

The chain combines TRBV11-2 with TRBJ1-6, with TRBD1 as a possible D gene (5 bases). The V gene's germline CDR1 is SGHAT and CDR2 FQNNGV. The CDR3 totals 14 residues. Trimming shortened V by 5 bases and J by 8 bases, and 13 bases separated the two germline ends. Written as DNA, the CDR3 is TGTGCCAGCAGCCCCGGCGACAGTTATTCACCCCTCCACTTT. Amino acids: CASSPGDSYSPLHF.

The chain links TRBV19 to TRBJ2-7, with 7 bases that match TRBD1. CDR1 is LNHDA, CDR2 SQIVND, per germline (reference sequence). The CDR3 runs 16 residues. V trimming: 4 bases; J trimming: 1 base; junction bases outside the gene matches: 10. The CDR3 sequence: CASSRGPGQLSYEQYF. The CDR3 DNA follows: TGTGCCAGTAGTAGGGGGCCGGGACAGTTATCCTACGAGCAGTACTTC.

V and J are TRBV11-2 and TRBJ1-3, with 7 bases lining up with TRBD1. J lost 3 bases, V lost 5 bases, and 4 bases had no gene match. CDR3 size: 14 residues. Germline V gives CDR1 SGHAT, CDR2 FQNNGV. CDR3 nucleotide sequence: TGTGCCAGCAGCAGACGGACAGGTGGAAACACCATATATTTT. This sequence encodes CASSRRTGGNTIYF. Complete variable domain (other parts from reference TRBV11-2 and TRBJ1-3): EAGVAQSPRYKIIEKRQSVAFWCNPISGHATLYWYQQILGQGPKLLIQFQNNGVVDDSQLPKDRFSAERLKGVDSTLKIQPAKLEDSAVYLCASSRRTGGNTIYFGEGSWLTVV.

This chain connects TRBV7-2 to TRBJ1-6, with TRBD1 matching over 9 bases. Germline V gene sequence: CDR1 SGHTA, CDR2 FQGNSA. J lost 6 bases, V lost 5 bases, and 11 bases had no gene match. This CDR3 has 17 residues. The CDR3 spells CASSLNRGQRGNSPLHF. The DNA of the CDR3 is TGTGCCAGCAGCCTGAACAGGGGGCAACGGGGTAATTCACCCCTCCACTTT. Complete variable domain (other parts from reference TRBV7-2 and TRBJ1-6): GAGVSQSPSNKVTEKGKDVELRCDPISGHTALYWYRQSLGQGLEFLIYFQGNSAPDKSGLPSDRFSAERTGGSVSTLTIQRTQQEDSAVYLCASSLNRGQRGNSPLHFGNGTRLTVT.

The chain links TRBV30 to TRBJ2-6; TRBD2 might be the D (6 bases). This CDR3 contains 16 residues. Per germline, CDR1 GTSNPN and CDR2 SVGIG (reference sequence). V lost 0 bases and J lost 2, with 11 bases in between. The CDR3 sequence: CAWSVPWGAGANVLTF. The CDR3, as DNA: TGTGCCTGGAGTGTACCGTGGGGGGCTGGGGCCAACGTCCTGACTTTC.

This CDR3 is CASSLSRGLPYEQYF. The CDR3 DNA sequence: TGTGCCAGCAGCTTGAGTAGGGGTCTTCCCTACGAGCAGTACTTC. V usage is TRBV5-4 and J usage is TRBJ2-5, with D tentatively TRBD1 (5 bases). With the DNA end fitting TRBJ2-7 better, the J assignment may be wrong. The CDR3 extends over 15 amino acids. CDR1 is SGHNT and CDR2 is YYREEE in the germline V gene (reference sequence).

Details on this clone: The sample has other DNA sequences that encode this CDR3 too. The rearrangement joins TRBV5-4 to TRBJ2-1, with D perhaps TRBD1 (6 bases). Looked up from germline, CDR1 is SGHNT and CDR2 is YYREEE (reference sequence). The CDR3 is 16 amino acids. Trimming cost V 0 bases and J 8 bases, with 18 bases left between them. For the CDR3, the DNA is TGTGCCAGCAGCTTGGGGGGGCAGGGGTTAGTCCATGAGCAGTTCTTC. Amino acids: CASSLGGQGLVHEQFF.

The chain uses TRBV7-2 and TRBJ1-6; D is possibly TRBD1 (6 bases). The germline gives CDR1 SGHTA, CDR2 FQGNSA. V was pared by 5 bases and J by 19 bases, with 18 bases between. CDR3 size: 12 residues. This CDR3 reads CASSPSGGRIHF. The CDR3 coding sequence is TGTGCCAGCAGCCCCTCCGGGGGGCGGATTCACTTT.

This clone was picked up one time. The chain recombines TRBV5-4 with TRBJ1-2; weak D call: TRBD1 (6 bases). This CDR3 is built from 14 residues. Trimming left V 1 base short and J 8 bases short, with 15 bases between. The germline V gene encodes CDR1 SGHNT and CDR2 YYREEE (reference sequence). The CDR3 protein is CASSLIWGGRGYTF. CDR3 nucleotides: TGTGCCAGCAGCTTGATATGGGGGGGCCGGGGCTACACCTTC.

The chain is built from TRBV5-4 and TRBJ2-7; D might be TRBD1 (6 bases). Per germline, CDR1 SGHNT and CDR2 YYREEE (reference sequence). The V and J ends lost 4 bases and 5 bases respectively, with 13 bases between them. The CDR3 is 13 amino acids. This chain's CDR3 is CASSLHNRDEQYF. In DNA, the CDR3 is TGTGCCAGCAGCCTCCACAACAGGGACGAGCAGTACTTC.

V and J are TRBV9 and TRBJ2-3; 9 bases map to TRBD2. This CDR3 comprises 16 residues. Trimming took 2 bases from V and 5 from J; bases not matched to a gene: 9. CDR1 SGDLS and CDR2 YYNGEE come from the germline V gene. For the CDR3, the DNA is TGTGCCAGCAGCGTGAGAGCGGGGGGCAAGAGAGATACGCAGTATTTT. It translates to CASSVRAGGKRDTQYF.

This clone was seen just once. This chain uses TRBV7-2 with TRBJ2-1; 7 nucleotides align to TRBD1. Losses at the gene ends were 3 bases for V and 5 bases for J; bases not matched to a gene: 7. Germline assignment: CDR1 SGHTA and CDR2 FQGNSA. CDR3 length: 15 amino acids. The DNA of the CDR3 is TGTGCCAGCAGCTTGAATCCAGGGGGTAACAATGAGCAGTTCTTC. Protein product: CASSLNPGGNNEQFF.

The J gene is TRBJ2-5, the V gene TRBV18; TRBD2 matches 7 bases. The better agreement between TRBJ2-7 and the DNA end casts doubt on the J call. The CDR3 consists of 14 residues. CDR1 is KGHSH, CDR2 LQKENI, per germline. CDR3 protein: CASRPPSGSYEQYF. CDR3 coding DNA: TGTGCCAGCCGGCCTCCTAGCGGCTCCTACGAGCAGTACTTC.

This sequence joins TRBV30 and TRBJ1-6; D might be TRBD1 (6 bases). Looked up from germline, CDR1 is GTSNPN and CDR2 is SVGIG (reference sequence). The CDR3 totals 14 residues. Trimming took off 0 bases at V and 6 bases at J, with 9 bases between the two ends. The CDR3 reads CAWSVSGANSPLHF. The CDR3 DNA reads as TGTGCCTGGAGTGTATCAGGGGCTAATTCACCCCTCCACTTT.

The rearrangement links TRBV19 to TRBJ1-2, with 8 positions matching TRBD1. Germline-derived CDR1 and CDR2 are LNHDA and SQIVND (reference sequence). The CDR3 has 15 amino acids. Trimming at V came to 2 bases and at J to 4 bases, leaving 6 bases not matched to a gene. The CDR3 here is CASSIQGAPGYGYTF. The DNA for the CDR3 is TGTGCCAGTAGTATACAGGGGGCGCCGGGCTATGGCTACACCTTC.

The chain joins TRBV18 to TRBJ2-1; possible D gene TRBD2, 5 bases. The CDR3 runs 13 residues. The V end was cut by 3 bases, the J end by 6 bases, with 9 bases between. Germline CDR1 is KGHSH and CDR2 is LQKENI. CDR3 sequence reads: CASSPRGGNEQFF. The CDR3 DNA reads as TGTGCCAGCTCACCCCGGGGTGGCAATGAGCAGTTCTTC.

In this sample, this clone turned up a few times. The genes are TRBV9 and TRBJ2-5; 10 positions match TRBD1. The CDR3 consists of 16 residues. Germline V gene data show CDR1 as SGDLS and CDR2 as YYNGEE. Unmatched junction bases numbered 7, after V lost 1 base and J lost 4 bases. CDR3 sequence: CASSVIGQGVPETQYF. DNA for the CDR3: TGTGCCAGCAGCGTAATAGGACAGGGGGTTCCAGAGACCCAGTACTTC.

This sequence joins TRBV7-2 and TRBJ2-7; 7 bases map to TRBD1. The CDR3 has 15 amino acids. Trimming cost V 7 bases and J 2 bases; bases outside gene matches: 11. The germline CDR1 and CDR2 sequences are SGHTA and FQGNSA. The CDR3 nucleotides are TGTGCCAGCACCCTTTTGGGACAGCCGACCTACGAGCAGTACTTC. Its protein is CASTLLGQPTYEQYF.

The chain couples TRBV27 to TRBJ1-6; 7 nucleotides align to TRBD1. Germline V gene sequence: CDR1 MNHEY, CDR2 SMNVEV (reference sequence). Unmatched junction bases numbered 13, after V lost 5 bases and J lost 0 bases. The CDR3 extends over 19 amino acids. Here the CDR3 reads CASSPFRQGPSSYNSPLHF. The CDR3 DNA reads as TGTGCCAGCAGTCCCTTCCGACAGGGCCCTAGCTCCTATAATTCACCCCTCCACTTT.

The count of this clone is one. The chain combines TRBV9 with TRBJ1-1, with a weak D call TRBD1 (5 bases). Germline V gene lookup returns CDR1 SGDLS and CDR2 YYNGEE. The CDR3 consists of 14 residues. Trimming took 0 bases from V and 0 from J, leaving 6 bases between them. DNA of the CDR3: TGTGCCAGCAGCGTAGCAGGGATGAACACTGAAGCTTTCTTT. Its protein is CASSVAGMNTEAFF.

This chain connects TRBV28 to TRBJ1-1; TRBD1 matches at 10 bases. The germline CDR1 and CDR2 sequences are MDHEN and SYDVKM. V shed 5 bases and J 6 bases; nucleotides not matched to a gene: 3. This CDR3 is 13 amino acids long. The CDR3 loop reads CASSGTGVSEAFF. The CDR3, as DNA: TGTGCCAGCAGTGGGACAGGGGTGTCTGAAGCTTTCTTT.

The chain recombines TRBV5-1 with TRBJ1-4; TRBD1 is a possible D gene (5 bases). Trimming removed 4 bases from V and 7 bases from J, with 20 bases in between. The CDR3 extends over 16 amino acids. Germline loops: CDR1 SGHRS, CDR2 YFSETQ. CDR3 loop: CASSQTGGLGGEKLFF. As DNA, the CDR3 is TGCGCCAGCAGCCAAACCGGGGGACTTGGGGGTGAAAAACTGTTTTTT.